Sequencing of this TCR beta chain was carried out in a study of blood T cell repertoires in COVID-19. The CDR3 is made up of 15 amino acids. Trimming removed 2 bases from V and 2 bases from J, with 7 bases in between. The V gene's germline CDR1 is LNHDA and CDR2 SQIVND (reference sequence). Original analysis: By means of reference gene primer amplification, nucleated cell counts were estimated. The method was immunoSEQ multiplex PCR; TCRdb's version includes in-frame clones alone and lacks a portion of them. V, J and clone size were drawn from that table, and D and trimming were deduced from the DNA. Here the sample spans 100,000 to 150,000 clones, around nine tenths being singletons.

Sequenced: PBMCs or T cells enriched from blood (not recorded which). This TCR came from a woman aged 45-65 years who had recovered from COVID-19. This chain links TRBV19 with TRBJ2-6; no firm D call. In DNA, the CDR3 is TGTGCCAGTAGTATATTGCAGGCTGGGGCCAACGTCCTGACTTTC. It specifies CASSILQAGANVLTF.